These 10 T cell receptor beta chains were sequenced from one sample in a study of cytomegalovirus exposure and HLA in healthy donors (dated by TCRdb to 2016 to 2017). Library preparation employed the immunoSEQ multiplex PCR assay. For the multiplex PCR, a mixture combining 60 forward primers for TCR Vbeta segments and 13 reverse primers for TCR Jbeta segments was used. Entries here come from immuneACCESS through TCRdb and include only in-frame sequences with V and J called. Some clones fail to appear in such tables; in the studies checked, an unresolved V gene covers under half of the shortfall, and the cause of the remainder is unknown. The sample table lists tens of thousands of clones, roughly 84% of them with a count of one. Of the sample, 2.7% falls within the top ten clones. What was sequenced was PBMCs. Source of these receptors: a man aged 25-40 years in good health and CMV-seronegative.

The chain couples TRBV18 to TRBJ2-7; perhaps TRBD2 as D (6 bases). V shed 5 bases and J shed 6 bases, with 14 bases lying between them. Germline V CDR1 and CDR2: KGHSH, LQKENI. There are 13 residues in the CDR3. The CDR3 coding sequence is TGTGCCAGCTCATCCTCTCGCGGGGCCGAGCAGTACTTC. This gives the protein CASSSSRGAEQYF.

This sequence joins TRBV6-1 and TRBJ2-5; D is perhaps TRBD2 (5 bases). The CDR3 sequence is 14 residues long. The germline V and J ends were trimmed by 2 bases and 5 bases, with 12 bases remaining between them. CDR1 and CDR2 (germline): MNHNS, SASEGT. The CDR3 nucleotides are TGTGCCAGCAGTGAAAGGGAGACGAAGGAGACCCAGTACTTC. This gives the protein CASSERETKETQYF.

The chain employs TRBV5-1 and TRBJ1-4, with D unclear. Trimming took 4 bases from V and 5 from J, leaving 18 bases between them. CDR1 SGHRS and CDR2 YFSETQ come from the germline V gene. This CDR3 spans 16 amino acids. CDR3 nucleotides: TGCGCCAGCAGCCTTAGCGCGAGGCCCGAAAATGAAAAACTGTTTTTT. Translating it yields CASSLSARPENEKLFF.

The chain joins TRBV5-1 to TRBJ1-6; weak D call: TRBD1 (5 bases). The ends were cut back, 0 bases at V and 7 bases at J, with 8 bases in the middle. The germline V gene has CDR1 SGHRS and CDR2 YFSETQ. The CDR3 is 14 amino acids. Written as DNA, the CDR3 is TGCGCCAGCAGCTTGGCACAGGAGAATTCACCCCTCCACTTT. Translating it yields CASSLAQENSPLHF.

The chain links TRBV5-1 to TRBJ2-3, with 9 bases lining up with TRBD2. CDR1 and CDR2 (germline): SGHRS, YFSETQ. The CDR3 is 17 residues long. With 0 bases clipped from V and 0 bases from J, the junction kept 5 bases outside the gene matches. CDR3 region: CASSLAPTSGSTDTQYF. Written as DNA, the CDR3 is TGCGCCAGCAGCTTGGCCCCGACTAGCGGAAGCACAGATACGCAGTATTTT.

This clone was detected only once. The chain carries TRBV27 and TRBJ2-6, with TRBD2 as a possible D gene (5 bases). The CDR3 consists of 18 residues. V lost 1 base and J 2 bases, leaving 15 bases between the germline ends. CDR1 and CDR2 (germline): MNHEY, SMNVEV (reference sequence). The CDR3 DNA is TGTGCCAGCAGTTTATTTCGGGGTTTCGCTACTGGGGCCAACGTCCTGACTTTC. This gives the protein CASSLFRGFATGANVLTF.

There are a few counts of this clone. V is TRBV6-1 and J is TRBJ1-2; TRBD1 matches 9 bases. This CDR3 has 16 residues. Losses at the gene ends were 0 bases for V and 5 bases for J; bases not matched to a gene: 7. Per germline, CDR1 MNHNS and CDR2 SASEGT. This CDR3 is CASSEAYRGQTYGYTF. The CDR3 bases are TGTGCCAGCAGTGAAGCCTACAGGGGGCAGACTTATGGCTACACCTTC.

There are a few counts of this clone. The rearrangement joins TRBV25-1 to TRBJ1-4; tentatively, D is TRBD1 (6 bases). The CDR3 contains 17 residues. V lost 3 bases and J 7 bases, leaving 21 bases between the germline ends. The V gene's germline CDR1 is MGHDK and CDR2 SYGVNS. The CDR3 loop is CASSDPLLGAMSEKLFF. Here the CDR3 DNA reads TGTGCCAGCAGTGACCCCCTTCTGGGGGCGATGAGTGAAAAACTGTTTTTT.

J is TRBJ2-4 and V is TRBV6-1; D remains unclear. Germline values: CDR1 MNHNS, CDR2 SASEGT. CDR3 length equals 12 residues. V was pared by 8 bases and J by 9 bases, with 14 bases between. The CDR3 loop reads CASLRESGIQYF. The CDR3 DNA is TGTGCCAGCCTCCGAGAGTCTGGCATTCAGTACTTC.

This clone turned up a few times. The chain is built from TRBV29-1 and TRBJ2-7, with 8 bases aligning to TRBD1. The germline V gene has CDR1 SQVTM and CDR2 ANQGSEA. Trimming removed 5 bases from V and 9 bases from J; junction bases left unmatched: 12. This CDR3 contains 13 residues. This CDR3 is CSVSTGVFRGQYF. The CDR3 DNA sequence: TGCAGCGTTTCGACAGGGGTCTTTCGTGGGCAGTACTTC.